This T cell receptor (beta chain) is from a study of vaccination and CD4 T cells after COVID-19. The study sequenced cultured CD4+ T cell DNA using the Oncomine TCR Beta short-read assay. TCRdb passed the PCR reads through MiXCR, listing each CDR3 protein once. The table lists under 20,000 distinct CDR3 sequences, roughly 50% of them singletons. As to this clonotype: Its cognate antigen is unknown.

Described treatment: roughly ten-day PBMC culture with coronavirus spike peptide pools or control peptides (ViraFEST assay). This CDR3 region has 13 residues. The germline V gene encodes CDR1 SGHTA and CDR2 FQGTGA. Trimming took 5 bases from V and 7 from J, leaving 11 bases between them. The chain employs TRBV7-3 and TRBJ2-2; perhaps TRBD2 as D (6 bases). The sequenced sample was CD4+ T cells from blood, cultured in vitro, obtained after SARS-CoV-2 vaccination. The source is a human donor who had recovered from COVID-19. DNA for the CDR3: TGTGCCAGCAGCCGACTAGTAGGCGGGGAGCTGTTTTTT. Its translation: CASSRLVGGELFF.